These 26 T cell receptor beta chains were sequenced from one sample in a study of response to subunit inactivated influenza vaccine. TCRdb reprocessed the RT-PCR reads via MiXCR and lists one record per CDR3 protein. Among hundreds of thousands of distinct CDR3 sequences, 10% to 15% were seen once, and the ten largest hold 10%. The sample consisted of PBMCs from blood, taken on the day of vaccination. The receptor set was obtained from a man aged 45-60 years who received an inactivated influenza vaccine.

This clonotype occurred a few times. This chain links TRBV12-3 or TRBV12-4 with TRBJ1-5; no firm D call. Trimming left V 3 bases short and J 0 bases short, with 9 bases between. The CDR3 loop spans 15 amino acids. The CDR3 coding sequence is TGTGCCAGCAGTTTTTCCTGGGGTAGCAATCAGCCCCAGCATTTT. Amino acids: CASSFSWGSNQPQHF.

This clonotype has more than one count but fewer than ten. The J gene is TRBJ2-2, the V gene TRBV2; 10 bases agree with TRBD2. The V segment lost 5 bases and the J segment 4 bases; nucleotides outside the gene matches: 1. This CDR3 spans 14 amino acids. Germline lookup yields CDR1 SNHLY and CDR2 FYNNEI. Here the CDR3 reads CASSSGRGTGELFF. Here the CDR3 DNA reads TGTGCCAGCAGTAGCGGGAGGGGCACCGGGGAGCTGTTTTTT.

Ten or more counts support this clonotype. The V call is TRBV4-2, the J call TRBJ2-7, with TRBD2 as a possible D gene (5 bases). Trimming pared 1 base from V and 6 bases from J, leaving 16 bases between. Germline V gives CDR1 LGHNA, CDR2 YNFKEQ. The CDR3 has 15 amino acids. The CDR3 nucleotides read TGTGCCAGCAGCCAAGGATACGGAAGGAGCGGCGAGCAGTACTTC. It encodes CASSQGYGRSGEQYF.

This clonotype was observed a handful of times. The rearrangement uses TRBV28 and TRBJ2-7; 8 nucleotides agree with TRBD1. The CDR3 extends over 17 amino acids. Germline CDR1 reads MDHEN; CDR2 reads SYDVKM. The V and J ends lost 2 bases and 0 bases, in that order; junction bases with no gene match: 9. The CDR3 here is CASSLPRGRKTSYEQYF. The CDR3 region has the DNA TGTGCCAGCAGTTTACCCAGGGGGCGCAAAACCTCCTACGAGCAGTACTTC. Full variable domain (rest looked up from reference TRBV28 and TRBJ2-7): DVKVTQSSRYLVKRTGEKVFLECVQDMDHENMFWYRQDPGLGLRLIYFSYDVKMKEKGDIPEGYSVSREKKERFSLILESASTNQTSMYLCASSLPRGRKTSYEQYFGPGTRLTVT.

This chain links TRBV7-9 with TRBJ2-7, with 7 bases lining up with TRBD1. V lost 3 bases, J lost 0 bases, and 11 bases stayed unmatched. The CDR3 contains 17 residues. Germline V lookup: CDR1 SEHNR, CDR2 FQNEAQ (reference sequence). This chain's CDR3 is CASSFSGTVPLSYEQYF. The CDR3 DNA reads TGTGCCAGCAGCTTCTCCGGGACAGTCCCCCTCTCCTACGAGCAGTACTTC. Together with reference TRBV7-9 and TRBJ2-7, the CDR3 gives the full variable domain: DTGVSQNPRHKITKRGQNVTFRCDPISEHNRLYWYRQTLGQGPEFLTYFQNEAQLEKSRLLSDRFSAERPKGSFSTLEIQRTEQGDSAMYLCASSFSGTVPLSYEQYFGPGTRLTVT.

This clonotype was seen repeatedly, ten times or more. This chain joins TRBV6-1 and TRBJ1-1, with no clear D. CDR1 and CDR2 from the germline V gene are MNHNS and SASEGT. The length of the CDR3 is 14 residues. V was cut by 4 bases and J by 0 bases, with 9 bases left in between. The CDR3 region is CASSVSGVNTEAFF. CDR3 bases: TGTGCCAGCAGTGTAAGTGGAGTGAACACTGAAGCTTTCTTT.

This clonotype was seen repeatedly, ten times or more. The rearrangement uses TRBV12-3 or TRBV12-4 and TRBJ2-1; 11 bases map to TRBD2. With 5 bases clipped from V and 4 bases from J, the junction kept 4 bases outside the gene matches. The CDR3 contains 15 residues. CDR3 sequence (DNA): TGTGCCAGCAGTAGACTAGCGGGAAATTACAATGAGCAGTTCTTC. It codes for CASSRLAGNYNEQFF.

The J gene is TRBJ2-7, the V gene TRBV20-1; the match to TRBD1 covers 9 bases. This CDR3 contains 16 residues. Germline trimming cut 5 bases from V and 2 bases from J; bases unmatched to any gene: 13. The V gene's germline CDR1 is DFQATT and CDR2 SNEGSKA (reference sequence). DNA of the CDR3: TGCAGTGCTCGCCCACTAACTGGACAGGGGCCCTACGAGCAGTACTTC. Encoded protein: CSARPLTGQGPYEQYF.

The sample holds many counts of this clonotype. This chain joins TRBV20-1 and TRBJ2-2; D may correspond to TRBD1 or TRBD2 (5 bases each). Germline lookup yields CDR1 DFQATT and CDR2 SNEGSKA (reference sequence). Trimming cost V 3 bases and J 3 bases, with 14 bases left between them. This CDR3 spans 15 amino acids. The CDR3 loop is CSASSGTLDTGELFF. The CDR3 DNA sequence: TGCAGTGCTAGCTCCGGGACCCTGGACACCGGGGAGCTGTTTTTT.

The chain recombines TRBV6-1 with TRBJ1-5, with 10 bases matching TRBD1. Germline V gene lookup returns CDR1 MNHNS and CDR2 SASEGT. The CDR3 runs 13 residues. The trim removed 8 bases at V and 6 bases at J, leaving 4 bases unmatched. In nucleotides, the CDR3 is TGTGCCAGCGGACAGGGGGAGAGTCAGCCCCAGCATTTT. It encodes CASGQGESQPQHF.

In this sample, this clonotype turned up a few times. The chain links TRBV7-2 to TRBJ2-1; D not certain. Germline CDR1 is SGHTA and CDR2 is FQGNSA. V was clipped by 2 bases and J by 3 bases, with 11 bases between them. This CDR3 is 15 amino acids long. The CDR3: CASSLTASRYNEQFF. Here the CDR3 DNA reads TGTGCCAGCAGCTTAACAGCCTCCCGCTACAATGAGCAGTTCTTC.

This clonotype was seen repeatedly, ten times or more. The chain couples TRBV15 to TRBJ2-1; D is possibly TRBD1 or TRBD2 (7 bases each). V was cut by 9 bases and J by 0 bases, with 21 bases left in between. This CDR3 is built from 17 residues. Germline V CDR1 and CDR2: LNHNV, YYDKDF (reference sequence). Here the CDR3 reads CATGGLGGAGSYNEQFF. CDR3 coding DNA: TGTGCCACGGGAGGACTAGGGGGCGCGGGCTCCTACAATGAGCAGTTCTTC.

This clonotype was seen repeatedly, ten times or more. The chain joins TRBV28 to TRBJ2-1, with D possibly matching TRBD1 (5 bases). V shed 3 bases and J shed 4 bases, with 10 bases lying between them. In germline, CDR1 is MDHEN, CDR2 SYDVKM. This CDR3 is 14 amino acids long. The CDR3 is CASSLQGYYNEQFF. The DNA of the CDR3 is TGTGCCAGCAGTTTGCAGGGCTATTACAATGAGCAGTTCTTC.

The CDR3 protein is CASSPGQGSLREQYF. As DNA, the CDR3 is TGCGCCAGCAGCCCGGGACAGGGTTCTCTCCGCGAGCAGTACTTC. The chain is built from TRBV5-1 and TRBJ2-7; TRBD1 aligns across 9 bases. Germline assignment: CDR1 SGHRS and CDR2 YFSETQ. The CDR3 contains 15 residues. Trimming took 4 bases from V and 6 from J; bases not matched to a gene: 11.

The table lists this clonotype with a few counts. The chain is built from TRBV7-8 and TRBJ2-7, with 14 bases identical to TRBD2. V lost 4 bases, J lost 4 bases, and 3 bases stayed unmatched. Germline V gene sequence: CDR1 SGHVS, CDR2 FQNEAQ. This CDR3 is built from 15 residues. CDR3 bases: TGTGCCAGCAGCTCGACTAGCGGGAGGGCATACGAGCAGTACTTC. This sequence encodes CASSSTSGRAYEQYF.

This clonotype has a handful of counts. The rearrangement joins TRBV6-5 to TRBJ2-5; TRBD2 matches at 8 bases. The CDR3 covers 12 residues. The V and J ends lost 7 bases and 5 bases, in that order; junction bases with no gene match: 3. The V gene's germline CDR1 is MNHEY and CDR2 SVGAGI. CDR3 sequence: CASTTGGETQYF. The CDR3 DNA follows: TGTGCCAGCACCACGGGGGGGGAGACCCAGTACTTC.

This clonotype was recorded a few times. J is TRBJ2-1 and V is TRBV28, with D possibly being TRBD1 or TRBD2 (5 bases each). Germline CDR1 reads MDHEN; CDR2 reads SYDVKM. Trimming pared 4 bases from V and 9 bases from J, leaving 19 bases between. CDR3 length: 15 amino acids. CDR3 loop: CASSSTGTRSGEQFF. The CDR3 bases are TGTGCCAGCAGTTCTACCGGGACCAGATCTGGTGAGCAGTTCTTC.

This clonotype has a count of ten or more. CDR3 DNA: TGTGCCAGCAGTCCGGGACTCCTCTACGAGCAGTACTTC. Translation gives CASSPGLLYEQYF. J is TRBJ2-7 and V is TRBV5-6; perhaps TRBD2 as D (6 bases). V lost 5 bases, J lost 3 bases, and 12 bases lay in between. The CDR3 has 13 amino acids. Germline V gene sequence: CDR1 SGHDT, CDR2 YYEEEE.

This chain joins TRBV7-9 and TRBJ2-5; D is perhaps TRBD1 (5 bases). V dropped 3 bases and J dropped 2 bases, with 10 bases sitting between them. CDR1 SEHNR and CDR2 FQNEAQ come from the germline V gene (reference sequence). The CDR3 is 14 amino acids. The CDR3 nucleotides read TGTGCCAGCAGCTTCCCCAGGGTGCAAGAGACCCAGTACTTC. Translated: CASSFPRVQETQYF.

This clonotype was counted a few times. The V gene is TRBV20-1, the J gene TRBJ2-1, with a tentative D call TRBD1 (5 bases). The CDR3 consists of 14 residues. The germline V gene has CDR1 DFQATT and CDR2 SNEGSKA (reference sequence). Trimming removed 6 bases at V and 4 bases at J, with 16 bases between. The DNA of the CDR3 is TGCAGTGCGAGTGAACGACAGACATACAATGAGCAGTTCTTC. Translation: CSASERQTYNEQFF.

This rearrangement joins TRBV7-2 to TRBJ1-2, with 7 bases lining up with TRBD1. Losses at the gene ends were 1 base for V and 4 bases for J; bases not matched to a gene: 3. This CDR3 is 14 amino acids long. The V gene's germline CDR1 is SGHTA and CDR2 FQGNSA. The CDR3 DNA reads as TGTGCCAGCAGCTTAGTGCAGGGGGGCTATGGCTACACCTTC. Translating it yields CASSLVQGGYGYTF.

This clonotype was observed many times. The rearrangement joins TRBV11-1 to TRBJ1-3; D not certain. The ends were cut back, 5 bases at V and 0 bases at J, with 20 bases in the middle. The CDR3 covers 18 residues. Germline V gene lookup returns CDR1 SGHAT and CDR2 FQDESV (reference sequence). The CDR3 bases are TGTGCCAGCAGCGGGGTGAGGGCGGAGCGCCGCTCTGGAAACACCATATATTTT. Its protein product is CASSGVRAERRSGNTIYF.

This clonotype was counted only a few times. A junction end diverges from the germline sequence, so it may reflect a read error. The rearrangement uses TRBV5-1 and TRBJ2-3; 8 bases match TRBD2. This CDR3 region has 15 residues. CDR1 SGHRS and CDR2 YFSETQ come from the germline V gene. CDR3 DNA sequence: TGCGCCAGCAGCCGGGAACTAGCGGAGCCCCAAACCGCGACTTTT. Amino acid sequence: CASSRELAEPQTATF.

This clonotype has a count of ten or more. The chain is built from TRBV5-1 and TRBJ2-7, with unresolved D. The CDR3 is 12 amino acids. V was clipped by 3 bases and J by 4 bases, with 8 bases between them. Germline CDR1 and CDR2: SGHRS and YFSETQ. The CDR3 region has the DNA TGCGCCAGCAGCTACCCCCGATACGAGCAGTACTTC. Its translation is CASSYPRYEQYF.

This clonotype appeared many times. In nucleotides, the CDR3 is TGTGCCACCAGTGACATTGACAGAATAGCCAAAAACATTCAGTACTTC. It yields the protein CATSDIDRIAKNIQYF. The V and J genes are TRBV24-1 and TRBJ2-4, with D perhaps TRBD1 (5 bases). CDR3 length: 16 amino acids. The germline gives CDR1 KGHDR, CDR2 SFDVKD. V dropped 4 bases and J dropped 0 bases, with 12 bases sitting between them.

V is TRBV29-1 and J is TRBJ1-2; unclear D gene. The CDR3 loop spans 12 amino acids. V shed 3 bases and J shed 1 base, with 6 bases lying between them. Germline V lookup: CDR1 SQVTM, CDR2 ANQGSEA. The CDR3 sequence: CSVDASNYGYTF. The CDR3 region has the DNA TGCAGCGTTGACGCCAGTAACTATGGCTACACCTTC. Based on the CDR3 plus reference TRBV29-1 and TRBJ1-2, the full variable domain is SAVISQKPSRDICQRGTSLTIQCQVDSQVTMMFWYRQQPGQSLTLIATANQGSEATYESGFVIDKFPISRPNLTFSTLTVSNMSPEDSSIYLCSVDASNYGYTFGSGTRLTVV.